What follows describes a single T cell receptor beta chain. The antigen is not known. TCRdb fed the reads into MiXCR, producing one record per CDR3 protein. Of roughly 68,000 distinct CDR3 sequences listed, 20% to 25% were seen once; the top ten hold 60% to 80%. This CDR3 has 16 amino acids. With 3 bases clipped from V and 5 bases from J, the junction kept 9 bases outside the gene matches. Germline V gene lookup returns CDR1 LNHDA and CDR2 SQIVND (reference sequence). This sample is part of a study of T cell repertoires in cytomegalovirus infection. Study context: It can be stated that public TCR beta signatures indicated CMV infection as well as a matching HLA type.

Notes on the study in general: Predominance within the ex vivo response was attributable to HLA-C-restricted CMV-specific TCR beta clonotypes. Frequencies of public TCR beta families were cumulated, and this identified carriers of CMV plus the relevant HLA.

The source is a human donor in good health (CMV status not recorded). Some clones in this sample may be carry-over from other donors' samples. The sequenced sample consisted of PBMCs, sequenced either directly or after in vitro stimulation (not recorded which). The rearrangement uses TRBV19 and TRBJ2-5; 10 bases match TRBD2. CDR3 residues: CASSIIAGGQRETQYF. CDR3 nucleotides: TGTGCCAGTAGTATTATAGCGGGAGGACAACGCGAGACCCAGTACTTC.